The 12 T cell receptor beta chains reported below all come from one sample, sequenced in a study of T cells expressing NK-cell markers. No DNA is given; TCRdb re-called the 5' RACE reads and lists each CDR3 protein once. This table holds 5,100 or so distinct CDR3 sequences. The sequenced sample was blood T cells: a sorted CD56 or NKG2C T cell subset, CD4+ or CD8+ T cells, or bulk PBMC T cells (not recorded which). The origin of the receptors is a man aged 18 to 30 in good health.

This clonotype shows up as medium-sized by frequency. The V and J genes are TRBV7-8 and TRBJ2-1; the TCRdb D gene call, TRBD2, has no DNA to confirm it. The germline V gene encodes CDR1 SGHVS and CDR2 FQNEAQ. The length of the CDR3 is 18 residues. The CDR3 here is CASSKDTRRLGADYEQFF.

In terms of frequency, this clonotype is medium-sized. V usage is TRBV29-1 and J usage is TRBJ2-7; checking the TCRdb D call of TRBD1 is not possible without DNA. This CDR3 has 14 residues. Germline CDR1 SQVTM, CDR2 ANQGSEA. CDR3 region: CSGTGSNPSYEQYF.

According to its frequency, this clonotype is medium-sized. The genes are TRBV7-2 and TRBJ2-3; TCRdb names TRBD1, which stays unverified in the absence of DNA. This CDR3 spans 17 amino acids. CDR1 SGHTA and CDR2 FQGNSA come from the germline V gene. CDR3 region: CASSLDGGGSPTDTQYF.

The rearrangement uses TRBV6-1 and TRBJ2-4; TCRdb outputs TRBD1, but without DNA this stays unchecked. CDR1 MNHNS and CDR2 SASEGT come from the germline V gene. The CDR3 loop spans 14 amino acids. The CDR3 spells CASSDRVNVNIQYF.

This clonotype is deemed medium-sized (0.01 to 0.1%) by its frequency. The chain carries TRBV3-1 and TRBJ2-7. The CDR3 is 15 residues long. Germline-derived CDR1 and CDR2 are LGHDT and YNNKEL (reference sequence). The CDR3 sequence: CASSQVWGRSYEQYF.

The chain has TRBV12-3 or TRBV12-4 and TRBJ2-6. The CDR3 is made up of 16 amino acids. CDR3 loop: CASSPTLPSGANVLTF.

The J gene is TRBJ2-7, the V gene TRBV2; the TCRdb D gene call, TRBD1, has no DNA to confirm it. CDR1 is SNHLY and CDR2 is FYNNEI in the germline V gene. CDR3 length: 13 residues. CDR3 protein: CASTRQGGFEQYF.

Frequency places this clonotype as medium-sized. The rearrangement uses TRBV15 and TRBJ1-2; without DNA, the TCRdb call of TRBD1 cannot be checked. Germline loops: CDR1 LNHNV, CDR2 YYDKDF (reference sequence). The CDR3 is 15 amino acids. CDR3 sequence reads: CATSREATGAYGYTF.

The chain carries TRBV13 and TRBJ2-7; the TCRdb call, TRBD2, lacks DNA for checking. The CDR3 spans 17 residues. Per germline, CDR1 PRHDT and CDR2 FYEKMQ (reference sequence). This chain's CDR3 is CASSLGLIVRGFDEQYF.

The CDR3 protein is CSAGGTGGQETQYF. The chain combines TRBV20-1 with TRBJ2-5; TCRdb lists TRBD1, though no DNA is available to test this call. The CDR3 spans 14 residues. Per the germline V gene, CDR1 is DFQATT and CDR2 is SNEGSKA (reference sequence).

This clonotype is deemed medium-sized by its frequency. The chain recombines TRBV4-3 with TRBJ2-7; the D gene TCRdb calls, TRBD1, cannot be checked with no DNA. CDR1 and CDR2 (germline): LGHNA, YSLEER. The CDR3 is 15 amino acids. The CDR3 spells CASSQDWTGTYEQYF.

This clonotype is labeled medium-sized (0.01 to 0.1%) based on frequency. This CDR3 reads CASSPPLTMNTEAFF. The chain is built from TRBV27 and TRBJ1-1. CDR3 length: 15 amino acids. Germline CDR1 and CDR2: MNHEY and SMNVEV (reference sequence).